A single sample gave rise to the 8 T cell receptor beta chains below, sequenced in a study of T cells in Graves' hyperthyroidism and ophthalmopathy. Amplified regions were TCR beta CDR3 sequences from RNA transcripts. A set of HTBI primers served as the primers for a first-round RT-PCR of the TCR CDR3. TCRdb re-derived calls from the multiplex PCR reads in MiXCR, one entry per CDR3 protein. The sample holds some 320,000 distinct CDR3 sequences, around 13% seen once. Sequenced input: blood. These receptors all come from a woman aged 35 to 49 with Graves' ophthalmopathy.

This clonotype has only a few counts. The J gene is TRBJ1-5, the V gene TRBV5-1; D remains unclear. The CDR3 sequence is 14 residues long. Trimming shortened V by 4 bases and J by 4 bases, and 12 bases separated the two germline ends. In germline, CDR1 is SGHRS, CDR2 YFSETQ. CDR3 nucleotides: TGCGCCAGCAGCGCTGACGGAGCGAATCAGCCCCAGCATTTT. It codes for CASSADGANQPQHF.

This clonotype was picked up a small number of times. The gene calls are TRBV20-1 and TRBJ2-3; 9 bases are shared with TRBD2. The V and J ends lost 0 bases and 4 bases, in that order; junction bases with no gene match: 11. The CDR3 is made up of 17 amino acids. CDR1 is DFQATT, CDR2 SNEGSKA, per germline (reference sequence). The CDR3 nucleotides are TGCAGTGCTAGAGATCCCATGGTAGCGGGAGTATCAGATACGCAGTATTTT. Protein product: CSARDPMVAGVSDTQYF.

The chain combines TRBV7-9 with TRBJ2-2, with TRBD1 identical over 7 bases. This CDR3 contains 18 residues. Germline CDR1 is SEHNR and CDR2 is FQNEAQ (reference sequence). V lost 4 bases and J lost 3; bases outside the gene matches: 14. CDR3 sequence (DNA): TGTGCCAGCAGCTATAAGAGGGACAGATTTTATGACACCGGGGAGCTGTTTTTT. Amino acids: CASSYKRDRFYDTGELFF.

Turning to this clonotype: The junction differs from germline at one of its ends, possibly a read error. The chain has TRBV25-1 and TRBJ1-2; no clear D gene. The CDR3 sequence is 14 residues long. Germline V lookup: CDR1 MGHDK, CDR2 SYGVNS. CDR3 coding DNA: TGTGCCACCAGTGATTTTCCCAGGAACTATGGCTACACCTTC. This sequence encodes CATSDFPRNYGYTF.

This clonotype was recorded many times. The J gene is TRBJ1-1, the V gene TRBV29-1; 7 nucleotides align to TRBD1. The junction had 7 bases not matched to a gene; V was cut back by 4 bases and J by 5 bases. The CDR3 sequence is 13 residues long. Germline CDR1 SQVTM, CDR2 ANQGSEA. The CDR3 reads CSVAGGRGTEAFF. CDR3 DNA: TGCAGCGTTGCAGGGGGGCGCGGTACTGAAGCTTTCTTT.

This clonotype was detected ten times or more. This chain uses TRBV12-3 or TRBV12-4 with TRBJ2-1, with 10 bases that match TRBD1. The CDR3 consists of 16 residues. V lost 1 base, J lost 5 bases, and 5 bases stayed unmatched. The CDR3 nucleotides are TGTGCCAGCAGTTTAGGGGGGGGACAGGGGAACAATGAGCAGTTCTTC. It yields the protein CASSLGGGQGNNEQFF.

The genes are TRBV5-1 and TRBJ2-7; tentative D call: TRBD2 (6 bases). Germline V gene sequence: CDR1 SGHRS, CDR2 YFSETQ. The CDR3 has 14 residues. Trimming cost V 4 bases and J 9 bases, with 20 bases left between them. In DNA, the CDR3 is TGCGCCAGCAGCCCACTGGGACTCGGTGAAGGGCAGTACTTC. Residues: CASSPLGLGEGQYF. Combining the CDR3 with reference TRBV5-1 and TRBJ2-7 gives the whole variable domain KAGVTQTPRYLIKTRGQQVTLSCSPISGHRSVSWYQQTPGQGLQFLFEYFSETQRNKGNFPGRFSGRQFSNSRSEMNVSTLELGDSALYLCASSPLGLGEGQYFGPGTRLTVT.

In this sample, this clonotype turned up many times. This chain links TRBV7-9 with TRBJ2-5; D not certain. Germline V lookup: CDR1 SEHNR, CDR2 FQNEAQ (reference sequence). Trimming cost V 2 bases and J 2 bases, with 9 bases left between them. The CDR3 consists of 14 residues. The CDR3 DNA sequence: TGTGCCAGCAGCTTAAGTACAGTACAAGAGACCCAGTACTTC. It specifies CASSLSTVQETQYF.